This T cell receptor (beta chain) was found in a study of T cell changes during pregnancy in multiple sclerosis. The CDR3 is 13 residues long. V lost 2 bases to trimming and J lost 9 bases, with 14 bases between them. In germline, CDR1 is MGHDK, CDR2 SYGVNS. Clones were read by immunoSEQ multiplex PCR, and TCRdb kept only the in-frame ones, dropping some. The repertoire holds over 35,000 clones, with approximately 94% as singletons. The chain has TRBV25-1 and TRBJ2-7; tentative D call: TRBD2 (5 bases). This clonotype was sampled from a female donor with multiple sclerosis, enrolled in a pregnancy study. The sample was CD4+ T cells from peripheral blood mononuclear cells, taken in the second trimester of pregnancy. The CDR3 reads CASSEGSRARQYF. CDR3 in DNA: TGTGCCAGCAGTGAAGGGAGCCGAGCGCGGCAGTACTTC.